The next 30 T cell receptor beta chains were all read from a single sample in a study of vaccination and CD4 T cells after COVID-19. No antigen has been assigned to these receptors. Treatment given: approximately 10-day PBMC culture with coronavirus spike peptide pools or control peptides (ViraFEST assay). Cultured CD4+ T-cell DNA underwent Oncomine TCR Beta short-read sequencing. TCRdb reprocessed the PCR reads with MiXCR, giving one entry per CDR3 protein. Of approximately 12,000 distinct CDR3 sequences in the sample, 65% were seen once. The sample was CD4+ T cells from blood, cultured in vitro, taken before SARS-CoV-2 vaccination. Source of these receptors: a human donor who had recovered from COVID-19.

The chain uses TRBV7-9 and TRBJ2-5, with 8 bases fitting TRBD1. V trimming: 5 bases; J trimming: 5 bases; junction bases outside the gene matches: 10. The CDR3 is 15 amino acids. CDR1 and CDR2 from the germline V gene are SEHNR and FQNEAQ (reference sequence). The CDR3 loop is CASSPWTGLTETQYF. The CDR3 DNA reads TGTGCCAGCAGCCCATGGACAGGGTTGACGGAGACCCAGTACTTC.

This chain links TRBV20-1 with TRBJ1-5; 7 bases fit TRBD1. The CDR3 has 15 residues. V shed 6 bases and J 5 bases; nucleotides not matched to a gene: 13. CDR1 and CDR2 (germline): DFQATT, SNEGSKA (reference sequence). The CDR3 DNA is TGCAGTGCCACCGGGACAGCCTTTCGACATCAGCCCCAGCATTTT. Translated, it gives CSATGTAFRHQPQHF.

The V and J genes are TRBV20-1 and TRBJ1-1; D gene ambiguous. The CDR3 sequence is 13 residues long. Germline CDR1 and CDR2: DFQATT and SNEGSKA (reference sequence). Trimming took off 0 bases at V and 1 base at J, with 6 bases between the two ends. Here the CDR3 DNA reads TGCAGTGCTAGAGAAGGACCGAACACTGAAGCTTTCTTT. It encodes CSAREGPNTEAFF.

V is TRBV20-1 and J is TRBJ2-1, with D possibly being TRBD2 (6 bases). V lost 3 bases and J lost 0, with 12 bases in between. This CDR3 spans 15 amino acids. The germline gives CDR1 DFQATT, CDR2 SNEGSKA (reference sequence). The CDR3 loop reads CSARGTVSSYNEQFF. The CDR3 DNA reads as TGCAGTGCTAGGGGGACTGTGAGCTCCTACAATGAGCAGTTCTTC.

The CDR3: CASSTDRTGLLNQPQHF. CDR3 coding DNA: TGTGCCAGTAGTACGGATAGGACAGGACTCCTCAATCAGCCCCAGCATTTT. This sequence joins TRBV19 and TRBJ1-5, with 7 bases that match TRBD1. V lost 4 bases, J lost 3 bases, and 12 bases stayed unmatched. The CDR3 is made up of 17 amino acids. Germline V gene data show CDR1 as LNHDA and CDR2 as SQIVND (reference sequence).

The V call is TRBV20-1, the J call TRBJ1-1; D might be TRBD1 (6 bases). The CDR3 has 13 amino acids. Looked up from germline, CDR1 is DFQATT and CDR2 is SNEGSKA (reference sequence). V was clipped by 3 bases and J by 1 base, with 9 bases between them. CDR3: CSASLGANTEAFF. CDR3 sequence (DNA): TGCAGTGCTAGTCTGGGGGCGAACACTGAAGCTTTCTTT.

The genes are TRBV28 and TRBJ1-5; unclear D gene. The CDR3 spans 14 residues. Trimming left V 3 bases short and J 0 bases short, with 6 bases between. Germline V gene sequence: CDR1 MDHEN, CDR2 SYDVKM. The CDR3 region is CASSLRGSNQPQHF. DNA for the CDR3: TGTGCCAGCAGTTTGCGGGGTAGCAATCAGCCCCAGCATTTT.

The chain joins TRBV4-1 to TRBJ2-7, with 14 bases aligning to TRBD2. The J call is in doubt because the DNA end fits TRBJ2-5 better. The CDR3 sequence is 17 residues long. Germline V lookup: CDR1 MGHRA, CDR2 YSYEKL. The CDR3 protein is CASSPWGLAGVGETQYF. The CDR3 bases are TGCGCCAGCAGCCCGTGGGGACTAGCGGGAGTCGGGGAGACCCAGTACTTC.

The chain has TRBV2 and TRBJ2-6, with D maybe TRBD2 (5 bases). Trimming removed 5 bases from V and 3 bases from J, with 11 bases in between. The germline CDR1 and CDR2 sequences are SNHLY and FYNNEI. CDR3 length: 15 residues. The CDR3 sequence: CASSTNGNGANVLTF. The CDR3 coding sequence is TGTGCCAGCAGTACAAACGGGAATGGGGCCAACGTCCTGACTTTC.

The J gene is TRBJ1-6, the V gene TRBV7-2; D not certain. CDR3 length: 14 amino acids. Trimming took off 1 base at V and 7 bases at J, with 8 bases between the two ends. Germline CDR1 and CDR2: SGHTA and FQGNSA. Written as DNA, the CDR3 is TGTGCCAGCAGCTTAGTGCCCAGAAATTCACCCCTCCACTTT. Its translation is CASSLVPRNSPLHF. Together with reference TRBV7-2 and TRBJ1-6, the CDR3 gives the full variable domain: GAGVSQSPSNKVTEKGKDVELRCDPISGHTALYWYRQSLGQGLEFLIYFQGNSAPDKSGLPSDRFSAERTGGSVSTLTIQRTQQEDSAVYLCASSLVPRNSPLHFGNGTRLTVT.

This rearrangement joins TRBV6-5 to TRBJ2-1; TRBD2 agrees at 12 bases. CDR1 and CDR2 from the germline V gene are MNHEY and SVGAGI. CDR3 size: 17 residues. Trimming cost V 0 bases and J 8 bases; bases outside gene matches: 8. The CDR3 DNA follows: TGTGCCAGCAGTTACTCGAACCTAGCGGGAGGGCAGGATGAGCAGTTCTTC. Its protein product is CASSYSNLAGGQDEQFF.

The rearrangement uses TRBV7-2 and TRBJ1-1; TRBD1 might be the D (5 bases). Germline CDR1 and CDR2: SGHTA and FQGNSA. Deletions cut 5 bases from V and 4 bases from J, with 17 bases between. This CDR3 has 15 amino acids. The CDR3 here is CASSTNRAGLTEAFF. Here the CDR3 DNA reads TGTGCCAGCAGCACCAATAGAGCGGGGCTCACTGAAGCTTTCTTT.

This chain connects TRBV7-3 to TRBJ2-5, with TRBD1 matching over 8 bases. With V trimmed by 6 bases and J by 5 bases, 5 bases remained unmatched. The CDR3 is made up of 13 amino acids. Germline V gives CDR1 SGHTA, CDR2 FQGTGA. The CDR3 DNA reads TGTGCCAGCAGTCAGGGGGCATGGGAGACCCAGTACTTC. Translating it yields CASSQGAWETQYF.

This chain joins TRBV6-1 and TRBJ2-3; perhaps TRBD2 as D (6 bases). Trimming left V 6 bases short and J 3 bases short, with 7 bases between. Germline-derived CDR1 and CDR2 are MNHNS and SASEGT. The CDR3 contains 12 residues. Here the CDR3 DNA reads TGTGCCAGCAGCCGGGGGACAGATACGCAGTATTTT. It yields the protein CASSRGTDTQYF.

V usage is TRBV12-3 or TRBV12-4 and J usage is TRBJ2-3; D possibly corresponds to TRBD2 (5 bases). The CDR3 covers 14 residues. Trimming took off 6 bases at V and 0 bases at J, with 10 bases between the two ends. As DNA, the CDR3 is TGTGCCAGCAGCCTCGGACTGAGCACAGATACGCAGTATTTT. It is translated as CASSLGLSTDTQYF.

The V gene is TRBV28, the J gene TRBJ2-3, with 10 positions matching TRBD1. Germline loops: CDR1 MDHEN, CDR2 SYDVKM. CDR3 length equals 16 residues. Germline trimming cut 4 bases from V and 3 bases from J; bases unmatched to any gene: 7. CDR3 region: CASSWEPGQGTDTQYF. The CDR3 bases are TGTGCCAGCAGTTGGGAACCGGGACAGGGGACAGATACGCAGTATTTT.

V usage is TRBV24-1 and J usage is TRBJ2-1; TRBD2 agrees at 15 bases. The CDR3 length is 19 residues. After removal of 1 base from V and 0 bases from J, the junction contained 3 bases not matched to a gene. The germline V gene encodes CDR1 KGHDR and CDR2 SFDVKD. DNA of the CDR3: TGTGCCACCAGTGATTTCTGGACTAGCGGGAGGGCCTCCTACAATGAGCAGTTCTTC. This sequence encodes CATSDFWTSGRASYNEQFF.

V and J are TRBV19 and TRBJ2-7, with 13 bases matching TRBD2. Germline V lookup: CDR1 LNHDA, CDR2 SQIVND (reference sequence). The CDR3 consists of 16 residues. The V gene end was trimmed by 5 bases and the J gene end by 3 bases; junction bases not matched to a gene: 7. The CDR3 DNA reads as TGTGCCAGTAGTGCCCGGACTAGCGGGAGAGTCTACGAGCAGTACTTC. Translating it yields CASSARTSGRVYEQYF.

This chain connects TRBV20-1 to TRBJ1-2; D call uncertain. The CDR3 is made up of 10 amino acids. Trimming shortened V by 6 bases and J by 0 bases, and 2 bases separated the two germline ends. The germline V gene has CDR1 DFQATT and CDR2 SNEGSKA (reference sequence). The DNA of the CDR3 is TGCAGTGCCTCTAACTATGGCTACACCTTC. Translating it yields CSASNYGYTF.

The rearrangement joins TRBV6-5 to TRBJ2-1, with 8 bases aligning to TRBD2. CDR1 is MNHEY and CDR2 is SVGAGI in the germline V gene. The junction had 6 bases not matched to a gene; V was cut back by 1 base and J by 7 bases. The CDR3 is 15 amino acids. Here the CDR3 reads CASSYLAGRVNEQFF. The CDR3 region has the DNA TGTGCCAGCAGTTACTTAGCGGGAAGGGTGAATGAGCAGTTCTTC.

The V call is TRBV9, the J call TRBJ1-3, with D unresolved. With 3 bases removed from V and 1 base from J, the gap between germline ends came to 8 bases. The length of the CDR3 is 14 residues. Germline CDR1 reads SGDLS; CDR2 reads YYNGEE. The CDR3 loop reads CASSAGLSGNTIYF. The DNA for the CDR3 is TGTGCCAGCAGCGCCGGGTTATCTGGAAACACCATATATTTT. Full variable domain (rest looked up from reference TRBV9 and TRBJ1-3): DSGVTQTPKHLITATGQRVTLRCSPRSGDLSVYWYQQSLDQGLQFLIQYYNGEERAKGNILERFSAQQFPDLHSELNLSSLELGDSALYFCASSAGLSGNTIYFGEGSWLTVV.

The rearrangement joins TRBV25-1 to TRBJ2-7; D is perhaps TRBD1 (6 bases). The CDR3 length is 12 residues. With 9 bases removed from V and 3 bases from J, the gap between germline ends came to 12 bases. The germline V gene has CDR1 MGHDK and CDR2 SYGVNS. The CDR3 DNA reads as TGTGCCAGTCCCAGGGGTGTCTACGAGCAGTACTTC. Its protein product is CASPRGVYEQYF.

The sample holds a few counts of this clonotype. V is TRBV7-8 and J is TRBJ2-3; D is perhaps TRBD1 (6 bases). From germline, CDR1 is SGHVS and CDR2 FQNEAQ. V shed 6 bases and J shed 0 bases, with 13 bases lying between them. The length of the CDR3 is 15 residues. CDR3 loop: CASRNLQGSTDTQYF. The CDR3 DNA sequence: TGTGCCAGCAGGAACCTTCAGGGGAGCACAGATACGCAGTATTTT.

The V call is TRBV6-2 or TRBV6-3, the J call TRBJ1-1, with a weak D call TRBD1 (5 bases). Germline CDR1 and CDR2: MNHEY and SVGEGT. This CDR3 comprises 12 residues. V was trimmed by 6 bases and J by 1 base, leaving 6 bases between them. This CDR3 reads CASRTGNTEAFF. In nucleotides, the CDR3 is TGTGCCAGCAGAACAGGGAACACTGAAGCTTTCTTT.

The rearrangement joins TRBV6-5 to TRBJ2-1; D ambiguous. The germline gives CDR1 MNHEY, CDR2 SVGAGI. Trimming removed 4 bases at V and 2 bases at J, with 12 bases between. The CDR3 is made up of 15 amino acids. The CDR3 DNA reads TGTGCCAGCAGTTCCGTTCGGTACGCCTACAATGAGCAGTTCTTC. Residues: CASSSVRYAYNEQFF.

The chain is built from TRBV20-1 and TRBJ2-4, with 9 positions matching TRBD1. Germline lookup yields CDR1 DFQATT and CDR2 SNEGSKA (reference sequence). V dropped 8 bases and J dropped 4; count of bases not matched to a gene: 9. The CDR3 sequence is 14 residues long. The CDR3, as DNA: TGCAGTCCCGACAGGGGGTTCTCAAAAAACATTCAGTACTTC. It encodes CSPDRGFSKNIQYF.

This chain connects TRBV15 to TRBJ2-1, with D uncertain. Germline CDR1 and CDR2: LNHNV and YYDKDF (reference sequence). This CDR3 has 12 residues. Trimming took off 0 bases at V and 12 bases at J, with 9 bases between the two ends. The CDR3 reads CATSRESHVQFF. DNA for the CDR3: TGTGCCACCAGCAGAGAGAGTCACGTGCAGTTCTTC.

The V call is TRBV20-1, the J call TRBJ1-2; D is uncertain. The ends were cut back, 5 bases at V and 8 bases at J, with 9 bases in the middle. CDR1 DFQATT and CDR2 SNEGSKA come from the germline V gene (reference sequence). The CDR3 is 10 amino acids. The chain's CDR3 is CSAGLGGYTF. CDR3 bases: TGCAGTGCTGGACTTGGGGGCTACACCTTC.

The table lists this clonotype with a count of one. The chain uses TRBV6-1 and TRBJ1-5, with D unresolved. V lost 7 bases, J lost 1 base, and 11 bases lay in between. The CDR3 loop spans 14 amino acids. Germline CDR1 is MNHNS and CDR2 is SASEGT. The CDR3 DNA is TGTGCCAGCACCCCCGGTAGGAGCAATCAGCCCCAGCATTTT. Protein sequence: CASTPGRSNQPQHF.

This chain uses TRBV20-1 with TRBJ2-5; D may be TRBD2 (6 bases). Germline-derived CDR1 and CDR2 are DFQATT and SNEGSKA (reference sequence). V lost 5 bases to trimming and J lost 4 bases, with 14 bases between them. CDR3 length equals 13 residues. The CDR3 DNA reads as TGCAGTGCTCCCCCGAGCGGGTCAGAGACCCAGTACTTC. Translating it yields CSAPPSGSETQYF.